This T cell receptor beta chain was obtained from a study of post-analysis software for immune sequencing data. Study observations and caveats: Strong co-clustering by F measure was evident for samples that had been prepared in the same batch. Controls' normalized Chao1 diversity significantly exceeded that of multiple sclerosis patients. Patients used about five TRBV segments, including TRBV5-6, TRBV5-1 and TRBV20-1, more often than controls.

Only one count was recorded for this clonotype. The antigen remains undetermined. V shed 5 bases and J shed 5 bases, with 13 bases lying between them. This CDR3 is 13 amino acids long. Germline V lookup: CDR1 SEHNR, CDR2 FQNEAQ (reference sequence). The authors incorporated unique molecular identifiers into the TCR beta cDNA libraries. TCRdb itself ran the PCR reads through MiXCR, one entry per CDR3 protein. Of approximately 730,000 distinct CDR3 sequences in the sample, about 45% were seen once. This sequence joins TRBV7-9 and TRBJ2-7; D possibly corresponds to TRBD1 (6 bases). This TCR came from a girl aged 10 to 17 with multiple sclerosis. The sequencing sample was made of blood. The CDR3 DNA reads as TGTGCCAGCAGCCCGGACAGACGAGACGAGCAGTACTTC. Translated: CASSPDRRDEQYF.